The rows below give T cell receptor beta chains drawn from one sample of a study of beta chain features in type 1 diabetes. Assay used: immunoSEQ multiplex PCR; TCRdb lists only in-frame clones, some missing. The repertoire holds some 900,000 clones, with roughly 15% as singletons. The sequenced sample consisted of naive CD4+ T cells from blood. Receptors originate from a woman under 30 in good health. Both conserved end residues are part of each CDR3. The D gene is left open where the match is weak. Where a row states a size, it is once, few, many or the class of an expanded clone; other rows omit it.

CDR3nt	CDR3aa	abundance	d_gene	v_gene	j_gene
TGCGCCAGCAGCCAAGAGGGTAGCGGGAGATACGAGCAGTACTTC	CASSQEGSGRYEQYF	.	TRBD2	TRBV4-3	TRBJ2-7
TGTGCCAGCAGCCCCAACGGAGGGCTTCAAGAGACCCAGTACTTC	CASSPNGGLQETQYF	.	.	TRBV7-3	TRBJ2-5
TGTGCCAGCAGCTTAACCATGAACACTGAAGCTTTCTTT	CASSLTMNTEAFF	few	.	TRBV11-3	TRBJ1-1
TGTGCCACCAGCAGAGAACGGGAGGACCGCTCTGGAAACACCATATATTTT	CATSREREDRSGNTIYF	.	.	TRBV15	TRBJ1-3
TGTGCCACCAGCAGCCGGTCTCAGCGATTGTTCTGGGACAATCAGCCCCAGCATTTT	CATSSRSQRLFWDNQPQHF	.	.	TRBV15	TRBJ1-5
TGTGCCAGCAGCTTTAACTCTGGAAACACCATATATTTT	CASSFNSGNTIYF	.	.	TRBV7-2	TRBJ1-3
TGTGCCAGCAGTAGGACAAAGGATCAGCCCCAGCATTTT	CASSRTKDQPQHF	.	.	TRBV28	TRBJ1-5
TGTGCCAGCAGCCAACAGACTAGTTTTGGAGAGACCCAGTACTTC	CASSQQTSFGETQYF	few	.	TRBV7-2	TRBJ2-5
TGCAGCGTTGGGGATCCCCTCGGCTATGGCTACACCTTC	CSVGDPLGYGYTF	few	.	TRBV29-1	TRBJ1-2
TGTGCCAGCAGCTTGGATGGGACAGGGGGTAGGGAGCAGTACTTC	CASSLDGTGGREQYF	few	TRBD1	TRBV5-4	TRBJ2-7
TGTGCCACCAGCGCCGCTTTGAGAACGGGTTCCCCGACCCAGTACTTC	CATSAALRTGSPTQYF	few	.	TRBV15	TRBJ2-5
TGTGCCAGCAGCCGCGACAATTATCAGCCCCAGCATTTT	CASSRDNYQPQHF	few	.	TRBV7-9	TRBJ1-5
TGCAGCACCCAGGGGGCGTCTAGAGAGACCCAGTACTTC	CSTQGASRETQYF	few	TRBD1	TRBV29-1	TRBJ2-5
TGTGCCAGCAGCCCGGCGGGGGTCACTGAAGCTTTCTTT	CASSPAGVTEAFF	.	.	TRBV5-4	TRBJ1-1
TGTGCCAGCAGCGAGTTTAATACGCAGTATTTT	CASSEFNTQYF	few	.	TRBV28	TRBJ2-3
TGTGCCAGCAGCCCACAGAACACCGGGGAGCTGTTTTTT	CASSPQNTGELFF	.	.	TRBV7-3	TRBJ2-2
TGTGCCAGCAGCCCCGCGCATCTGACTGAAGCTTTCTTT	CASSPAHLTEAFF	few	.	TRBV5-4	TRBJ1-1
TGCAGTGCTAGCAGCGGGGGCGAGCAGTACTTC	CSASSGGEQYF	few	TRBD2	TRBV20-1	TRBJ2-7
TGTGCCATCACTCCAGGGGGGACTAGTACTGGAGGGACTCGGGAGCAGTTCTTC	CAITPGGTSTGGTREQFF	few	.	TRBV10-3	TRBJ2-1
TGTGCCAGCAGCTTAGCGGCGGGGCAGTTCTATGGTTTAACCTTC	CASSLAAGQFYGLTF	few	.	TRBV7-9	TRBJ1-2
TGTGCCAGCAGCTCCGGGACTAGCGGAAAACCCTACGAGCAGTACTTC	CASSSGTSGKPYEQYF	few	TRBD2	TRBV13	TRBJ2-7
TGCAGCGTGGCCGGGAATTCCTACAATGAGCAGTTCTTC	CSVAGNSYNEQFF	few	.	TRBV29-1	TRBJ2-1
TGTGCCAGCAGGTTCGGGTCAGCCGTGGATACGCAGTATTTT	CASRFGSAVDTQYF	few	.	TRBV6-5	TRBJ2-3
TGTGCCAGCAGCGAAGGACCCGAGACACAACAAGAGACCCAGTACTTC	CASSEGPETQQETQYF	.	.	TRBV11-2	TRBJ2-5